This TCR beta chain was identified during a study of T cells in localized non-small cell lung cancer. Assay used: immunoSEQ multiplex PCR; TCRdb lists only in-frame clones, some missing. The data contain approximately 35,000 clones, approximately 90% of them singletons. This CDR3 is built from 17 residues. V gave up 5 bases and J gave up 6 bases, with 22 bases separating them. Germline V gene data show CDR1 as SEHNR and CDR2 as FQNEAQ (reference sequence). This TCR was recovered from a female donor aged 60 or older with stage I lung adenocarcinoma. Sequences were derived from peripheral blood, sampled before any cancer treatment. The chain has TRBV7-9 and TRBJ2-2; D remains unclear. In nucleotides, the CDR3 is TGTGCCAGCAGCCAAGGGCAGACCCCCATTCTACCCGGGGAGCTGTTTTTT. Translation gives CASSQGQTPILPGELFF. Together with reference TRBV7-9 and TRBJ2-2, the CDR3 gives the full variable domain: DTGVSQNPRHKITKRGQNVTFRCDPISEHNRLYWYRQTLGQGPEFLTYFQNEAQLEKSRLLSDRFSAERPKGSFSTLEIQRTEQGDSAMYLCASSQGQTPILPGELFFGEGSRLTVL.